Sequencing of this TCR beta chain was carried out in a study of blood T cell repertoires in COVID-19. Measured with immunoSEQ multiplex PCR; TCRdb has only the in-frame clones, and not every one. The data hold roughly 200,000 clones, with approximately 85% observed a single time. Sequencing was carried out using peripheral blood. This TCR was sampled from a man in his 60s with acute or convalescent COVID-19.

CDR3 DNA: TGTGCCAGCAGTTTACCCGGACAGTGGTCTATGAACACTGAAGCTTTCTTT. It is translated as CASSLPGQWSMNTEAFF. This chain joins TRBV28 and TRBJ1-1, with D perhaps TRBD1 (6 bases). V dropped 2 bases and J dropped 0 bases, with 16 bases sitting between them. The length of the CDR3 is 17 residues. CDR1 is MDHEN, CDR2 SYDVKM, per germline.